The present T cell receptor (beta chain) was sequenced within a study of T cells expressing NK-cell markers (dated by TCRdb to about 2020). Regarding the complete study: Several donors provided sorted CD3+CD56+NKG2C+, CD3+CD56+NKG2C- and CD3+CD56-NKG2C+ T-cell subsets, whose TCR beta-chain repertoires were profiled. Among the eight sequenced donors, seven were HCMV-seropositive and one was HCMV-seronegative. The study sequenced eight donors, all healthy volunteers chosen at random: three men and five women. Sequencing of the libraries produced 2 x 150 bp reads on Illumina HiSeq 2000/2500, MiSeq or NextSeq.

A commercial ELISA kit detecting HCMV-specific IgG in serum was used to determine HCMV serostatus. Peripheral blood mononuclear cells were isolated from blood by Ficoll density gradient centrifugation. Overall results and qualifications from the work: For roughly six donors, the dominant CD3+CD56+NKG2C+ clonotypes were among the top 10 CD8+ clonotypes and accounted for roughly 1.0-8% of CD8+ T cells. Whether the expanded NKG2C-expressing T cell clones were specific for HCMV antigens remained unclear. Those dominant clonotypes were again the most abundant among CD3+CD56-NKG2C+ cells in a few donors, at about 28.3-60.1%.

To note about this clonotype: Its antigen is unknown.

The germline V gene sets CDR1 to MNHNS and CDR2 to SASEGT. The CDR3 runs 15 residues from the cysteine to the phenylalanine. A DNA sequence was not provided. Sequencing was performed on an Illumina HiSeq 2000. The TCR beta cDNA libraries were made using 5'RACE template switching, a step that added both a universal primer site and unique molecular identifiers. cDNA synthesis was primed from the TCR beta constant segment, followed by two successive PCR amplification steps. Concerning the study's data processing: MIGEC was used to demultiplex reads and group the reads by UMI, and MiTCR was used to assemble and quantify clonotypes. To remove erroneous sequences, TCR cDNA sequences were retained only when supported by two or more reads. The tcR package was used for downstream repertoire analysis, and clonotypes were matched across fractions by CDR3 nucleotide sequence plus V segment. VDJmatch was used to annotate antigen specificity against VDJdb, with one amino acid substitution allowed in CDR3. TCRdb reprocessed the sequencing reads and holds a single record per CDR3 protein sequence, with no DNA. TCRdb's processing, not the authors', yielded these V and J calls. The table of this sample itemizes approximately 420,000 distinct CDR3 sequences. Roughly 10% of the sample comes from the top ten.

The clonotype was recovered from a woman aged 45-65 years in good health. Donor details come from another sample of the same person, matched by shared clones. The sample comprised blood T cells: a sorted CD56 or NKG2C T cell subset, CD4+ or CD8+ T cells, or bulk PBMC T cells (not recorded which). The rearranged chain carries TRBV6-1 and TRBJ2-1; TCRdb outputs TRBD2, but without DNA this stays unchecked. The CDR3 corresponds to CASSRSGNSYNEQFF.